This TCR beta chain was captured in a study of blood T cell repertoires in COVID-19. Germline V gives CDR1 LNHDA, CDR2 SQIVND (reference sequence). The CDR3 is 12 amino acids. Between the trimmed V and J ends, which lost 3 bases and 6 bases, there was a span of 8 bases. Assay: immunoSEQ multiplex PCR; the TCRdb copy retains only in-frame clones and omits some. Of 110,000 to 150,000 clones in the sample, 65% to 80% were seen once. The V gene is TRBV19, the J gene TRBJ1-2; weak D call: TRBD1 (5 bases). The TCR sequence derives from a man between 60 and 70 years old with acute or convalescent COVID-19. The sample comprised peripheral blood. The CDR3, as DNA: TGTGCCAGTAGTATGGGGGGACATGGCTACACCTTC. Translation gives CASSMGGHGYTF.